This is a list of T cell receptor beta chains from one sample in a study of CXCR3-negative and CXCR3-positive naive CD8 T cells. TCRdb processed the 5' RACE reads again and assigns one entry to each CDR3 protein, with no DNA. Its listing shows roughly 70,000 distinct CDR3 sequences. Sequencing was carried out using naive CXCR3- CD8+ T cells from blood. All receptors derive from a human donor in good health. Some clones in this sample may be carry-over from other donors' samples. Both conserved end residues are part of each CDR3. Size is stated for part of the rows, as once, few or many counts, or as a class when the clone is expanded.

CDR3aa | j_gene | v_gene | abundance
CASSESSGSGYEQYF | TRBJ2-7 | TRBV9 | NA
CASSQGAVGQGSPGANVLTF | TRBJ2-6 | TRBV4-3 | NA
CASSICPGQLYSYEQYF | TRBJ2-7 | TRBV19 | NA
CASSSLDGNTEAFF | TRBJ1-1 | TRBV5-6 | NA
CSVADRFYYEQYF | TRBJ2-7 | TRBV29-1 | NA
CASTPSGTGSYEQYF | TRBJ2-7 | TRBV12-3/TRBV12-4 | NA
CASSSDRAYEQYF | TRBJ2-7 | TRBV5-1 | NA
CASSPLAGVTYEQYF | TRBJ2-7 | TRBV5-4 | NA
CASSLAQGQETQYF | TRBJ2-5 | TRBV5-5 | NA
CASSKGLATYNEQFF | TRBJ2-1 | TRBV7-6 | NA
CASSGVGVEQFF | TRBJ2-1 | TRBV25-1 | NA
CASSFYGLAGDTDTQYF | TRBJ2-3 | TRBV5-1 | NA
CASSQSKATAGELFF | TRBJ2-2 | TRBV4-1 | NA
CASSFYLGGMYGYTF | TRBJ1-2 | TRBV28 | NA
CASSQRTGENTEAFF | TRBJ1-1 | TRBV4-1 | medium-sized
CSVEGAGALTNYGYTF | TRBJ1-2 | TRBV29-1 | NA
CASGTSRGATDTQYF | TRBJ2-3 | TRBV9 | NA
CASSSPGGPNTGELFF | TRBJ2-2 | TRBV18 | NA
CASSLSLAGEQETQYF | TRBJ2-5 | TRBV12-3/TRBV12-4 | NA
CASSTTGQGNTQYF | TRBJ2-3 | TRBV12-3/TRBV12-4 | NA
CASSLAREDTQYF | TRBJ2-3 | TRBV7-9 | NA
CSVDVGANTEAFF | TRBJ1-1 | TRBV29-1 | NA
CASRSGTANYEQYF | TRBJ2-7 | TRBV5-1 | NA
CASSLGTGAETQYF | TRBJ2-5 | TRBV27 | NA
CATRSTGFSNQPQHF | TRBJ1-5 | TRBV15 | NA
CASSVVSGDGYTF | TRBJ1-2 | TRBV9 | NA
CSATQNTEAFF | TRBJ1-1 | TRBV29-1 | NA
CASSHGPTEAFF | TRBJ1-1 | TRBV6-5 | NA
CSAWGQSGEQYF | TRBJ2-7 | TRBV29-1 | NA
CASSQDSASGGRNTGELFF | TRBJ2-2 | TRBV4-2 | NA
CASSTSSYNEQFF | TRBJ2-1 | TRBV27 | NA
CSVCWQGADTEAFF | TRBJ1-1 | TRBV29-1 | NA
CSAQEAHEQYF | TRBJ2-7 | TRBV29-1 | NA
CSVSGPQNTEAFF | TRBJ1-1 | TRBV29-1 | NA
CASSYSGGYSNQPQHF | TRBJ1-5 | TRBV6-2/TRBV6-3 | NA
CASSDSQGAADTQYF | TRBJ2-3 | TRBV6-4 | NA
CASSQTRGLGDF | TRBJ1-3 | TRBV14 | NA
CSARPHNEQFF | TRBJ2-1 | TRBV20-1 | NA
CSVDPEGAGGYTF | TRBJ1-2 | TRBV29-1 | NA
CSVAGGPGSYEQYF | TRBJ2-7 | TRBV29-1 | NA
CASSPGARYTEAFF | TRBJ1-1 | TRBV28 | NA
CASSPLLGNQPQHF | TRBJ1-5 | TRBV28 | NA
CASSSQDRLNTEAFF | TRBJ1-1 | TRBV27 | NA
CASSLGSRAYEQYF | TRBJ2-7 | TRBV7-2 | NA
CASSYVTLAGQGNQPQHF | TRBJ1-5 | TRBV7-2 | NA
CSVQGETGRDQYF | TRBJ2-7 | TRBV29-1 | NA
CSAPELKNYGYTF | TRBJ1-2 | TRBV20-1 | NA
CASSQGLGADEQYF | TRBJ2-7 | TRBV4-2 | NA
CASSETGWVTNEQYF | TRBJ2-7 | TRBV2 | NA
CSVERERTDTQYF | TRBJ2-3 | TRBV29-1 | NA